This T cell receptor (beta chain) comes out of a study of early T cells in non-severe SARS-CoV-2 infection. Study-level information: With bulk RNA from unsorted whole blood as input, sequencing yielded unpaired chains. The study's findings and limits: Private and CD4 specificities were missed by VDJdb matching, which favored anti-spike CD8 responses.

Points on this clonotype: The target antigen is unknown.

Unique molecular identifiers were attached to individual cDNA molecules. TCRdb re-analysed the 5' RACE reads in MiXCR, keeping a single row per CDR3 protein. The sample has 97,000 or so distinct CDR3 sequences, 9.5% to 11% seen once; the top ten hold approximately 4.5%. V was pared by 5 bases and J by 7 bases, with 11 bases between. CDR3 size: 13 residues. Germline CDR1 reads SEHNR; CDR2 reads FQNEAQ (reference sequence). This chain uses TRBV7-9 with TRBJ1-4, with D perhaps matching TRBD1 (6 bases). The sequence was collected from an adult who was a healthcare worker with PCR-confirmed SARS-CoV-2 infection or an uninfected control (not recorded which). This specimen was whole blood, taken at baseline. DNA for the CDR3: TGTGCCAGCAGCCCCACAGGGTCTGAAAAACTGTTTTTT. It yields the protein CASSPTGSEKLFF.